These T cell receptor beta chains were read from a single sample in a study of vaccination and CD4 T cells after COVID-19. The antigens of these receptors remain unknown. TCRdb used MiXCR to reprocess the PCR reads, holding one entry per CDR3 protein. The sample lists more than 10,000 distinct CDR3 sequences; around 30% were seen once. The sequencing here drew on CD4+ T cells from blood, cultured in vitro, taken before SARS-CoV-2 vaccination. The source of these receptors is a human donor who received a COVID-19 vaccine. The CDR3 runs from the conserved cysteine through the conserved F or W. A D gene is named only where the DNA matches it firmly. Clone size is given for some rows only: seen once, a few or many times, or a class if the clone is expanded.

TRBJ2-5,TRBV11-2,.,20,.,TGTGCCAGCAGCTTAGGGGGTAATTCTTTGGGAAAAGAAGATAAAGAGACCCAGTACTTC,CASSLGGNSLGKEDKETQYF
TRBJ1-6,TRBV6-5,.,15,.,TGTGCCAGCAGTTCCTGGGTAACCAGTATTTCACCCCTCCACTTT,CASSSWVTSISPLHF
TRBJ1-1,TRBV6-1,.,12,.,TGTGCCAGCAGTGAAAGGTTCACTGAAGCTTTCTTT,CASSERFTEAFF
TRBJ1-2,TRBV25-1,few,15,TRBD1,TGTGCCAGCGCAACAGGGGGCGCGGATTCCTATGGCTACACCTTC,CASATGGADSYGYTF
TRBJ1-1,TRBV5-1,few,15,.,TGCGCCAGCAGCCCTGGGGGCAGGGTCCGCACTGAAGCTTTCTTT,CASSPGGRVRTEAFF
TRBJ1-2,TRBV25-1,few,11,.,TGTGCCAGCAGGGATTTAGGGGGCTACACCTTC,CASRDLGGYTF
TRBJ1-5,TRBV7-2,.,12,.,TGTGCCTCTAGACAGTACAATCAGCCCCAGCATTTT,CASRQYNQPQHF
TRBJ1-2,TRBV7-2,.,14,.,TGTGCCAGCAGCCGACCGACAGGTGGTTATGGCTACACCTTC,CASSRPTGGYGYTF
TRBJ2-1,TRBV11-3,.,16,TRBD1,TGTGCCAGCAGCTTAGTAGCCGGGACAGGGTGGAATGAGCAGTTCTTC,CASSLVAGTGWNEQFF
TRBJ2-1,TRBV30,.,18,TRBD2,TGTGCCTGGAGTGCGACTAGCGGGGTCATACGCTCCTACAATGAGCAGTTCTTC,CAWSATSGVIRSYNEQFF
TRBJ2-2,TRBV19,few,14,.,TGTGCCAGTAGTATAAAAGCGAACACCGGGGAGCTGTTTTTT,CASSIKANTGELFF
TRBJ1-4,TRBV5-1,.,14,.,TGCGCCAGCAGCTTGTCGGTTGGCGATGAAAAACTGTTTTTT,CASSLSVGDEKLFF
TRBJ2-3,TRBV30,medium-sized,15,TRBD1,TGTGCCTGGAGCGGGGACAGCTTGAGGGCAGATACGCAGTATTTT,CAWSGDSLRADTQYF